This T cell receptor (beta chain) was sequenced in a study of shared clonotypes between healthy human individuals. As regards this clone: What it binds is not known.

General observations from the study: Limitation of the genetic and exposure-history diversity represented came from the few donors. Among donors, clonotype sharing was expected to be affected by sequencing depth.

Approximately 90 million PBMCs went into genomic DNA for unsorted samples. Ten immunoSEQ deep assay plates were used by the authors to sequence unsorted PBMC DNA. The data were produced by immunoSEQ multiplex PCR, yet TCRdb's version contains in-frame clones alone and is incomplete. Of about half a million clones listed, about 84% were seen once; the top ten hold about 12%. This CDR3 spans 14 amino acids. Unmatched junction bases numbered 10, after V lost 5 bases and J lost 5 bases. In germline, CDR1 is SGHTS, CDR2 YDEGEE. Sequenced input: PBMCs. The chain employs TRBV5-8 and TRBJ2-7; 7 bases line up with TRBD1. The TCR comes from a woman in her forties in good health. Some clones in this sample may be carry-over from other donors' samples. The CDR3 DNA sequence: TGTGCCAGCAGGGATACGACAGGGTCCCACGAGCAGTACTTC. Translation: CASRDTTGSHEQYF.